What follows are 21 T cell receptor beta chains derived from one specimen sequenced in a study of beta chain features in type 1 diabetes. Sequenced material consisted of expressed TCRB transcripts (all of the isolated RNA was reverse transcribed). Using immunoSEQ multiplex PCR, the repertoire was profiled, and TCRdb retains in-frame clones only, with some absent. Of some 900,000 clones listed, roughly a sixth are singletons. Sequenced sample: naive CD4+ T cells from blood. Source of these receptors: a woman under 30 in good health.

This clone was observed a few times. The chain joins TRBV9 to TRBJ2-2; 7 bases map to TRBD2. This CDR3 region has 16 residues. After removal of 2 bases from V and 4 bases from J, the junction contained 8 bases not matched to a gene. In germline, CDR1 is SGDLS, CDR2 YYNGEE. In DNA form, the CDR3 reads TGTGCCAGCAGCGTGGCGGGAGTGGGCGGCACCGGGGAGCTGTTTTTT. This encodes CASSVAGVGGTGELFF. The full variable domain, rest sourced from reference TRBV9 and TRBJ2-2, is DSGVTQTPKHLITATGQRVTLRCSPRSGDLSVYWYQQSLDQGLQFLIQYYNGEERAKGNILERFSAQQFPDLHSELNLSSLELGDSALYFCASSVAGVGGTGELFFGEGSRLTVL.

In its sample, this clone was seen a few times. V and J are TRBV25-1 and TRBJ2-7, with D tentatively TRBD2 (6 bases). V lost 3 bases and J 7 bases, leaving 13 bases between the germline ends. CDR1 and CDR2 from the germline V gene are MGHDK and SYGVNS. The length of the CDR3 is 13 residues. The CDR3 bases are TGTGCCAGCAGTGATGGGTCAGCGGGTGAGCAGTACTTC. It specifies CASSDGSAGEQYF.

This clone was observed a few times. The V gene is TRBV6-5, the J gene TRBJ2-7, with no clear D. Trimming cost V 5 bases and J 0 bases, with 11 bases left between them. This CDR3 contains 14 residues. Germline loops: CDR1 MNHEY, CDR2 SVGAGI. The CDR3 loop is CASSPQSHSYEQYF. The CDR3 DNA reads TGTGCCAGCAGTCCACAATCCCACTCCTACGAGCAGTACTTC.

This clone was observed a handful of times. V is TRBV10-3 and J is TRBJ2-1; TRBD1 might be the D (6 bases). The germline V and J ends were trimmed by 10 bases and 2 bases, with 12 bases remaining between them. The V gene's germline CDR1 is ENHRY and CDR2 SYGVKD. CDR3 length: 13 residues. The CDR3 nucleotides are TGTGCCACAAACAGGGATCCCTACAATGAGCAGTTCTTC. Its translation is CATNRDPYNEQFF.

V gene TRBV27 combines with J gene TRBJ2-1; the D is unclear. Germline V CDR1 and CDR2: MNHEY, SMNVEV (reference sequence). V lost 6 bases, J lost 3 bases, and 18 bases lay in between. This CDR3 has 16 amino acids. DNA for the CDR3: TGTGCCAGCAGCATGAATAGCACGGATTTCTACAATGAGCAGTTCTTC. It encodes CASSMNSTDFYNEQFF.

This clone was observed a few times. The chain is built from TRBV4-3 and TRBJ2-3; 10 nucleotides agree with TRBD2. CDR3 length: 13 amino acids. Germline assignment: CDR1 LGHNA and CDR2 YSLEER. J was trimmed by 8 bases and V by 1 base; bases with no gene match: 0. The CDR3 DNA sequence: TGCGCCAGCAGCCAAGGGACTAGCGGTACGCAGTATTTT. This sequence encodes CASSQGTSGTQYF.

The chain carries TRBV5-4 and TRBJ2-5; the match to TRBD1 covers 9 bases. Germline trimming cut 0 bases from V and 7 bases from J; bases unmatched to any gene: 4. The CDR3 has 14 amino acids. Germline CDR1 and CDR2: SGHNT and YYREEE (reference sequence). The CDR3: CASSLGDRAGTQYF. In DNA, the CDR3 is TGTGCCAGCAGCTTGGGGGACAGGGCTGGGACCCAGTACTTC.

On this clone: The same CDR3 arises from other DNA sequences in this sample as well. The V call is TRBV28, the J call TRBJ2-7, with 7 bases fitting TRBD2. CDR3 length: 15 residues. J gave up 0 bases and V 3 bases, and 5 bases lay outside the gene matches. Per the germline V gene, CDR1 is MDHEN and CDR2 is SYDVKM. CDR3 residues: CASSFLAASSYEQYF. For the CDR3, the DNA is TGTGCCAGCAGTTTCCTAGCGGCAAGCTCCTACGAGCAGTACTTC.

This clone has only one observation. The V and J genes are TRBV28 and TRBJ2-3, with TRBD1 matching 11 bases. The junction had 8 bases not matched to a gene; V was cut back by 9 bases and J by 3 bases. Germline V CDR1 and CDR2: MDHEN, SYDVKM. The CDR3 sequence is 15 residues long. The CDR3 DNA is TGTGCCAGTGGGGCCCGGGACAGGGGGACAGATACGCAGTATTTT. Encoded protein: CASGARDRGTDTQYF.

The CDR3 nucleotides read TGTGCCAGCAGCCGGGGCACCGGGGAGCTGTTTTTT. It specifies CASSRGTGELFF. This chain uses TRBV7-2 with TRBJ2-2; a weak D match, TRBD2 (5 bases). V was trimmed by 5 bases and J by 4 bases, leaving 5 bases between them. This CDR3 region has 12 residues. CDR1 SGHTA and CDR2 FQGNSA come from the germline V gene.

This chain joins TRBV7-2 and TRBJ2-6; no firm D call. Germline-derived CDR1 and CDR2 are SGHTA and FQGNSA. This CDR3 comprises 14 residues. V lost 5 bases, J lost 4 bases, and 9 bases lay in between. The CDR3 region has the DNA TGTGCCAGCAGCCGAACCTCCGGGGCCAACGTCCTGACTTTC. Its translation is CASSRTSGANVLTF.

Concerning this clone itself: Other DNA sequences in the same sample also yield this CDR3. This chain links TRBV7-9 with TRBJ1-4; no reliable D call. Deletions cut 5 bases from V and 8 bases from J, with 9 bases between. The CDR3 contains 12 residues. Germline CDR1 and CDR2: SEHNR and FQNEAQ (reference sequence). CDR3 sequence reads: CASSPGGEKLFF. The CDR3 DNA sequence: TGTGCCAGCAGCCCCGGCGGGGAAAAACTGTTTTTT.

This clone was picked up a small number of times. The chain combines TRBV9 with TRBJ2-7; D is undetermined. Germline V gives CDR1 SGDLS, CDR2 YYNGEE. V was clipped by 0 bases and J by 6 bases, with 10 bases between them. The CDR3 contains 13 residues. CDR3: CASSVELVSEQYF. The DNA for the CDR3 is TGTGCCAGCAGCGTAGAGTTAGTATCCGAGCAGTACTTC.

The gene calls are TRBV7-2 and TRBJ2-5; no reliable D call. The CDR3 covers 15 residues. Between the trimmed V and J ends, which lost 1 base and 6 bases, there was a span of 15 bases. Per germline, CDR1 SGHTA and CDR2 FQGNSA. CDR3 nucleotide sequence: TGTGCCAGCAGCTTAGGGATAACGATGGAAAAGACCCAGTACTTC. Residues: CASSLGITMEKTQYF.

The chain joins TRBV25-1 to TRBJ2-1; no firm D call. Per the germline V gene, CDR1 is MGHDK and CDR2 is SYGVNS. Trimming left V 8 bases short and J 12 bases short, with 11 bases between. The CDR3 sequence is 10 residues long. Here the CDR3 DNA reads TGTGCCAGCGTTTGTCCGGGGCAGTTCTTC. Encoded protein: CASVCPGQFF.

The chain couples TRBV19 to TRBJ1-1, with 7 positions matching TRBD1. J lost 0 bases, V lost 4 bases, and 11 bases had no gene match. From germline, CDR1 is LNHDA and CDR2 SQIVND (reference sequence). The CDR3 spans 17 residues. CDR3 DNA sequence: TGTGCCAGTAGTACCCAGGACAGGTTGGACATGAACACTGAAGCTTTCTTT. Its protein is CASSTQDRLDMNTEAFF.

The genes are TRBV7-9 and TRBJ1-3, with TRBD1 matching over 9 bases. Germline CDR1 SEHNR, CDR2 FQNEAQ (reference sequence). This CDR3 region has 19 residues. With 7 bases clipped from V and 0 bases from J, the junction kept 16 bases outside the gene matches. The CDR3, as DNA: TGTGCCAGCAACCAACCTCGGGGGACAGGGAGGAGCTCTGGAAACACCATATATTTT. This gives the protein CASNQPRGTGRSSGNTIYF. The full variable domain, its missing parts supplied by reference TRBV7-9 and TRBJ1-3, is DTGVSQNPRHKITKRGQNVTFRCDPISEHNRLYWYRQTLGQGPEFLTYFQNEAQLEKSRLLSDRFSAERPKGSFSTLEIQRTEQGDSAMYLCASNQPRGTGRSSGNTIYFGEGSWLTVV.

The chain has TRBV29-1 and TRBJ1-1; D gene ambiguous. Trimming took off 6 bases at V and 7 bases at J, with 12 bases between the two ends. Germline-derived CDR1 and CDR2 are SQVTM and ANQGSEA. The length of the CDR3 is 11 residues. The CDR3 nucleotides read TGCAGCGTCCGAAGCCCCGGTGAAGCTTTCTTT. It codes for CSVRSPGEAFF. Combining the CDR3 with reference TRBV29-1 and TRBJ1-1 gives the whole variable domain SAVISQKPSRDICQRGTSLTIQCQVDSQVTMMFWYRQQPGQSLTLIATANQGSEATYESGFVIDKFPISRPNLTFSTLTVSNMSPEDSSIYLCSVRSPGEAFFGQGTRLTVV.

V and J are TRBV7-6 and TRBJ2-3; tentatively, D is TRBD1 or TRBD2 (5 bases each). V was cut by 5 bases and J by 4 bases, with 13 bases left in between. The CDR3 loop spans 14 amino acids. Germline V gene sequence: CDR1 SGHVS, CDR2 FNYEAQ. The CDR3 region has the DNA TGTGCCAGCAGCCTAGGGACCCCCCCAGATACGCAGTATTTT. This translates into CASSLGTPPDTQYF.

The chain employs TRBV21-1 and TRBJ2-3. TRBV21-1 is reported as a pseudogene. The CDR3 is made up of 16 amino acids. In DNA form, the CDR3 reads TGTGCCAGCAGCGTGGGGTTTCCAAGACCCACAGATACGCAGTATTTT. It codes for CASSVGFPRPTDTQYF.

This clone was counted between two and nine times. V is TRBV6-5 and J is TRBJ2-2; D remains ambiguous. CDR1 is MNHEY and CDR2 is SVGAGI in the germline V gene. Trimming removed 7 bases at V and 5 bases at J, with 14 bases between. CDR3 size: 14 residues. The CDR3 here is CASTRVGLTGELFF. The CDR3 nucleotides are TGTGCCAGCACTAGGGTGGGGTTAACCGGGGAGCTGTTTTTT.